This is a list of T cell receptor beta chains from one sample in a study of T cell responses to AZD1222 COVID-19 vaccine. The repertoire was sequenced with immunoSEQ multiplex PCR; TCRdb's copy has only in-frame clones and lacks some. The repertoire holds about 140,000 clones, with just over 90% as singletons. The source material was peripheral blood, sampled on day 0 of AZD1222 vaccination. The source is an adult in good health. CDR3s include the opening cysteine and the closing phenylalanine or tryptophan. The D gene is left open where the match is weak. Size tells how often a clone was seen (once, few, many) or the class of an expanded clone, and some rows leave it out.

CDR3aa: CASSQVLGFGNTIYF
CDR3nt: TGTGCCAGCAGCCAAGTCCTGGGTTTTGGAAACACCATATATTTT
abundance: -
j_gene: TRBJ1-3
v_gene: TRBV3-1/TRBV3-2
d_gene: -

CDR3aa: CASSYGTSGRFSYNEQFF
CDR3nt: TGTGCCAGCAGCTACGGGACTAGCGGGAGATTCTCCTACAATGAGCAGTTCTTC
abundance: -
j_gene: TRBJ2-1
v_gene: TRBV11-3
d_gene: TRBD2

CDR3aa: CASSKPVPGLGNTGELFF
CDR3nt: TGTGCCAGTAGTAAACCTGTACCGGGACTAGGGAACACCGGGGAGCTGTTTTTT
abundance: -
j_gene: TRBJ2-2
v_gene: TRBV19
d_gene: TRBD2

CDR3aa: CASSSLWRGSYEQYF
CDR3nt: TGTGCCAGCAGCTCTCTTTGGCGGGGGTCCTACGAGCAGTACTTC
abundance: -
j_gene: TRBJ2-7
v_gene: TRBV7-9
d_gene: TRBD2

CDR3aa: CASSDQTGPNEKLFF
CDR3nt: TGTGCCAGCAGTGACCAGACAGGACCGAATGAAAAACTGTTTTTT
abundance: -
j_gene: TRBJ1-4
v_gene: TRBV6-1
d_gene: -

CDR3aa: CASSRDRGRGDEKLFF
CDR3nt: TGTGCCAGCAGTCGGGACAGGGGACGCGGGGATGAAAAACTGTTTTTT
abundance: -
j_gene: TRBJ1-4
v_gene: TRBV5-6
d_gene: TRBD1

CDR3aa: CASSPLRGRYFGELFF
CDR3nt: TGTGCCAGCAGCCCACTCAGGGGGCGCTATTTCGGGGAGCTGTTTTTT
abundance: -
j_gene: TRBJ2-2
v_gene: TRBV11-2
d_gene: TRBD1

CDR3aa: CASSYNYLYYGYTF
CDR3nt: TGTGCCAGCAGTTACAATTATTTGTACTATGGCTACACCTTC
abundance: -
j_gene: TRBJ1-2
v_gene: TRBV6-5
d_gene: -

CDR3aa: CASSPLRGMNTEAFF
CDR3nt: TGCGCCAGCAGCCCCCTTAGGGGTATGAACACTGAAGCTTTCTTT
abundance: -
j_gene: TRBJ1-1
v_gene: TRBV4-1
d_gene: -

CDR3aa: CASSDLTGTRHNEQFF
CDR3nt: TGTGCCAGCAGTGACCTAACCGGGACTAGACACAATGAGCAGTTCTTC
abundance: -
j_gene: TRBJ2-1
v_gene: TRBV25-1
d_gene: TRBD2

CDR3aa: CASSDVRGPVGYYGYTF
CDR3nt: TGTGCCAGCAGTGACGTGAGGGGGCCGGTTGGGTACTATGGCTACACCTTC
abundance: -
j_gene: TRBJ1-2
v_gene: TRBV6-4
d_gene: TRBD1

CDR3aa: CASSPSGGGTEAFF
CDR3nt: TGTGCCAGCAGCCCGTCGGGTGGGGGCACTGAAGCTTTCTTT
abundance: -
j_gene: TRBJ1-1
v_gene: TRBV7-9
d_gene: -

CDR3aa: CASSASGVVAEAFF
CDR3nt: TGTGCCAGCAGTGCGTCAGGGGTGGTCGCTGAAGCTTTCTTT
abundance: -
j_gene: TRBJ1-1
v_gene: TRBV6-4
d_gene: -

CDR3aa: CASSIPSGRRDEQFF
CDR3nt: TGTGCCAGTAGTATTCCTAGCGGGAGACGCGATGAGCAGTTCTTC
abundance: -
j_gene: TRBJ2-1
v_gene: TRBV19
d_gene: TRBD2

CDR3aa: CASSAEGPGNQPQHF
CDR3nt: TGTGCCAGCAGTGCTGAAGGACCGGGCAATCAGCCCCAGCATTTT
abundance: -
j_gene: TRBJ1-5
v_gene: TRBV2
d_gene: -

CDR3aa: CASSQRTSNEKLFF
CDR3nt: TGTGCCAGCAGCCAAAGGACTTCTAATGAAAAACTGTTTTTT
abundance: -
j_gene: TRBJ1-4
v_gene: TRBV3-1/TRBV3-2
d_gene: -

CDR3aa: CASSREQGGTEAFF
CDR3nt: TGTGCCAGCAGTCGCGAACAGGGTGGCACTGAAGCTTTCTTT
abundance: -
j_gene: TRBJ1-1
v_gene: TRBV6-6
d_gene: -

CDR3aa: CASSNSSWGDRASNQPQHF
CDR3nt: TGTGCCAGCAGCAATAGTTCGTGGGGGGACAGGGCGAGCAATCAGCCCCAGCATTTT
abundance: -
j_gene: TRBJ1-5
v_gene: TRBV21-1
d_gene: -

CDR3aa: CASSLGGGAYEQFF
CDR3nt: TGTGCCAGCAGTTTGGGCGGAGGGGCCTATGAGCAGTTCTTC
abundance: -
j_gene: TRBJ2-1
v_gene: TRBV27
d_gene: -

CDR3aa: CASSDRRGDTEAFF
CDR3nt: TGTGCCAGCAGTGACAGGAGGGGGGACACTGAAGCTTTCTTT
abundance: few
j_gene: TRBJ1-1
v_gene: TRBV6-4
d_gene: -

CDR3aa: CASSPGTGTGNTIYF
CDR3nt: TGTGCCAGCAGCCCCGGGACAGGGACCGGAAACACCATATATTTT
abundance: -
j_gene: TRBJ1-3
v_gene: TRBV11-1
d_gene: TRBD1

CDR3aa: CASSEVPPGLAHEQYF
CDR3nt: TGTGCCAGCAGTGAAGTCCCCCCCGGACTAGCCCACGAGCAGTACTTC
abundance: -
j_gene: TRBJ2-7
v_gene: TRBV6-1
d_gene: TRBD2

CDR3aa: CASSAGTIYGYTF
CDR3nt: TGTGCCAGCAGCGCCGGGACAATCTATGGCTACACCTTC
abundance: -
j_gene: TRBJ1-2
v_gene: TRBV2
d_gene: -

CDR3aa: CASSHRDFYGYTF
CDR3nt: TGTGCCAGCAGCCACAGGGACTTCTATGGCTACACCTTC
abundance: few
j_gene: TRBJ1-2
v_gene: TRBV7-8
d_gene: -

CDR3aa: CASSSYPLRTGNEKLFF
CDR3nt: TGTGCCAGCAGCTCTTACCCTCTTCGGACAGGGAATGAAAAACTGTTTTTT
abundance: -
j_gene: TRBJ1-4
v_gene: TRBV5-4
d_gene: TRBD1

CDR3aa: CASRFKPPDSSYEQYF
CDR3nt: TGTGCCAGCAGGTTCAAACCCCCGGACAGTTCCTACGAGCAGTACTTC
abundance: -
j_gene: TRBJ2-7
v_gene: TRBV6-6
d_gene: -

CDR3aa: CASLIGAPGANVLTF
CDR3nt: TGTGCCAGCCTCATAGGAGCGCCTGGGGCCAACGTCCTGACTTTC
abundance: -
j_gene: TRBJ2-6
v_gene: TRBV5-5
d_gene: -

CDR3aa: CASSPRFTAVYNEQFF
CDR3nt: TGTGCCAGCTCACCGCGTTTTACGGCGGTCTACAATGAGCAGTTCTTC
abundance: -
j_gene: TRBJ2-1
v_gene: TRBV18
d_gene: -

CDR3aa: CASSNPGGGSPLHF
CDR3nt: TGTGCCAGCAGCAATCCAGGGGGCGGTTCACCCCTCCACTTT
abundance: -
j_gene: TRBJ1-6
v_gene: TRBV11-2
d_gene: TRBD1

CDR3aa: CASSLAGQPQHF
CDR3nt: TGTGCCAGCAGTTTAGCGGGTCAGCCCCAGCATTTT
abundance: -
j_gene: TRBJ1-5
v_gene: TRBV12-3/TRBV12-4
d_gene: -

CDR3aa: CATLAGGSYEQYF
CDR3nt: TGTGCCACCTTAGCGGGGGGCTCCTACGAGCAGTACTTC
abundance: -
j_gene: TRBJ2-7
v_gene: TRBV10-3
d_gene: TRBD2

CDR3aa: CSVETLGRSEKLFF
CDR3nt: TGCAGCGTGGAAACCCTTGGGCGAAGCGAAAAACTGTTTTTT
abundance: -
j_gene: TRBJ1-4
v_gene: TRBV29-1
d_gene: -

CDR3aa: CASSQDSRGHNQPQHF
CDR3nt: TGTGCCAGCAGCCAAGATTCGAGGGGCCACAATCAGCCCCAGCATTTT
abundance: -
j_gene: TRBJ1-5
v_gene: TRBV3-1/TRBV3-2
d_gene: -

CDR3aa: CASSLYGNQETQYF
CDR3nt: TGTGCCAGCAGTTTATACGGGAACCAAGAGACCCAGTACTTC
abundance: -
j_gene: TRBJ2-5
v_gene: TRBV27
d_gene: -

CDR3aa: CASSTQPGQSVGYGYTF
CDR3nt: TGTGCCAGCAGCACCCAACCGGGACAATCGGTCGGCTATGGCTACACCTTC
abundance: -
j_gene: TRBJ1-2
v_gene: TRBV7-9
d_gene: -

CDR3aa: CASSHRGAGEQFF
CDR3nt: TGTGCCAGCAGCCACCGGGGGGCCGGTGAGCAGTTCTTC
abundance: -
j_gene: TRBJ2-1
v_gene: TRBV27
d_gene: -

CDR3aa: CASRSLQDSLNSPLHF
CDR3nt: TGTGCCAGCAGGTCCCTCCAGGACAGTCTTAATTCACCCCTCCACTTT
abundance: -
j_gene: TRBJ1-6
v_gene: TRBV2
d_gene: -

CDR3aa: CSASEREYGYGYTF
CDR3nt: TGCAGTGCTAGTGAGAGGGAGTACGGCTATGGCTACACCTTC
abundance: -
j_gene: TRBJ1-2
v_gene: TRBV20-1
d_gene: -

CDR3aa: CASSREENIQYF
CDR3nt: TGTGCCAGCAGCCGGGAGGAAAACATTCAGTACTTC
abundance: once
j_gene: TRBJ2-4
v_gene: TRBV11-2
d_gene: TRBD2

CDR3aa: CAWSVQGAYEAFF
CDR3nt: TGTGCCTGGAGTGTACAGGGAGCCTATGAAGCTTTCTTT
abundance: -
j_gene: TRBJ1-1
v_gene: TRBV30
d_gene: -